This T cell receptor beta chain came from a study of shared clonotypes between healthy human individuals. Background on the study: Donor composition was a couple of women and a few men, aged 18 to 49. Study-wide results and caveats: Clonotype sharing among donors likely depends on sequencing depth.

V was cut by 10 bases and J by 4 bases, with 7 bases left in between. The CDR3 runs to 11 residues. Germline loops: CDR1 MNHEY, CDR2 SMNVEV (reference sequence). Concerning this clone: Its specificity is not known.

Over several immunoSEQ plates, each subset's genomic DNA was distributed in even portions. Produced via immunoSEQ multiplex PCR; TCRdb's table is partial and in-frame only. Of 1.4 million or so clones listed, approximately 98.5% are singletons. The sequence was obtained from a man aged 25-45 years in good health. What was sequenced was naive CD4+ T cells sorted from blood. This sample's subset: CD45RA+ positively selected. The gene calls are TRBV27 and TRBJ1-4; tentative D call: TRBD1 (6 bases). The CDR3 DNA is TGTGCCACAGGGGTTAATGAAAAACTGTTTTTT. This gives the protein CATGVNEKLFF.